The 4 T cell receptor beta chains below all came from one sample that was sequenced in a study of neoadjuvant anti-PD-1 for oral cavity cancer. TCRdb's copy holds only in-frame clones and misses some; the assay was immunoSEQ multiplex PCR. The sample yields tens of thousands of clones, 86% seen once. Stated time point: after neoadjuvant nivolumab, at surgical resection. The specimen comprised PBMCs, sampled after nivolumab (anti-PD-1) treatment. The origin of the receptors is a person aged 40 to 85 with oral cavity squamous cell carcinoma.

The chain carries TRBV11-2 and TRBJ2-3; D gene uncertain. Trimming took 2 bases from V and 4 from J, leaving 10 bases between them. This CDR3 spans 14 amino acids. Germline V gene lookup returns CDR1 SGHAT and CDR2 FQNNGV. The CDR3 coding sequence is TGTGCCAGCAGCTTAATTCCCTGGTCAGATACGCAGTATTTT. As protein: CASSLIPWSDTQYF.

The DNA of the CDR3 is TGTGCCAGCAGTTCCGGGGGAGAAGGCTACACCTTC. Translation gives CASSSGGEGYTF. The chain uses TRBV28 and TRBJ1-2; D might be TRBD1 (5 bases). Germline assignment: CDR1 MDHEN and CDR2 SYDVKM. V gave up 4 bases and J gave up 8 bases, with 11 bases separating them. The CDR3 contains 12 residues.

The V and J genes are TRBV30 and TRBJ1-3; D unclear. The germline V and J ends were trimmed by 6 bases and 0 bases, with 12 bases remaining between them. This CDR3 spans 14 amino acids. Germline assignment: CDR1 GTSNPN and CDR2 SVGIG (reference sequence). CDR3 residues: CACITIRSGNTIYF. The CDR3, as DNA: TGTGCCTGCATAACAATCCGCTCTGGAAACACCATATATTTT.

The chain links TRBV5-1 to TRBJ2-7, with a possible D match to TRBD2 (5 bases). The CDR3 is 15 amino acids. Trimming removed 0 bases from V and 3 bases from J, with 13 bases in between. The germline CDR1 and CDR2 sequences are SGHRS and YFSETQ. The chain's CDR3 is CASSLAAGSHYEQYF. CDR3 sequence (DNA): TGCGCCAGCAGCTTGGCCGCGGGCAGCCACTACGAGCAGTACTTC.